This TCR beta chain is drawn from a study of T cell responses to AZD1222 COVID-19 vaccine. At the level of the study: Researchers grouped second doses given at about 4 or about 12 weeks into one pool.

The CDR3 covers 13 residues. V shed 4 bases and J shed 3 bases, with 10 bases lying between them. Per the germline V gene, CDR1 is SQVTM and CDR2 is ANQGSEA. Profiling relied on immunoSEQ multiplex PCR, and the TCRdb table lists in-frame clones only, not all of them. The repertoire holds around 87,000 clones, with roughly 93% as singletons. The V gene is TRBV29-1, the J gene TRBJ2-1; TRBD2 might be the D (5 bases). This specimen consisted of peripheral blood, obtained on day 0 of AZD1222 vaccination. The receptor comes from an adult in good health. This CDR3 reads CSVGADHYNEQFF. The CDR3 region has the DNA TGCAGCGTTGGAGCGGACCACTACAATGAGCAGTTCTTC.